This entry is about one T cell receptor (beta chain). Its antigen is unidentified. V shed 8 bases and J shed 5 bases, with 13 bases lying between them. Germline values: CDR1 SNHLY, CDR2 FYNNEI. The CDR3 extends over 13 amino acids. RNA served as the template for amplifying TCR beta CDR3 regions. An opening RT-PCR round employed HTBI primers and preceded a second-round multiplex PCR. Each CDR3 protein gets one entry after TCRdb re-called the multiplex PCR reads with MiXCR. The repertoire holds around 600,000 distinct CDR3 sequences, with about 41% as singletons. The PBMCs originated from roughly 10 ml of fresh peripheral blood. These data are taken from a study of Graves' ophthalmopathy and Graves' hyperthyroidism. Study observations and caveats: This model predicted ophthalmopathy progression (sensitivity around 71%, specificity about 73%).

The TCR originated in an adult man with Graves' ophthalmopathy. This sequence joins TRBV2 and TRBJ1-5; D is ambiguous. The material sequenced was peripheral blood. CDR3 sequence: CASVGVMDQPQHF. The DNA for the CDR3 is TGTGCCAGCGTCGGGGTGATGGATCAGCCCCAGCATTTT.